These T cell receptor beta chains were read from a single sample in a study of Ad26.COV2.S vaccination and SARS-CoV-2 variants. The repertoire was sequenced with immunoSEQ multiplex PCR; TCRdb's copy has only in-frame clones and lacks some. The data contain about 480,000 clones, around 85% of them seen just once; the ten biggest clones take up 9.5% to 15%. The sequencing here drew on peripheral blood, taken in a trial of Ad26.COV2.S vaccine versus placebo. The source is a person between 18 and 59 years old who received the Ad26.COV2.S COVID-19 vaccine or a placebo. Each CDR3 is given with its conserved first and last residue. D genes are given only for firm matches. Where a row states a size, it is once, few, many or the class of an expanded clone; other rows omit it.

j_call d_call v_call clone_size cdr3_aa cdr3_nt
TRBJ2-2 . TRBV9 few CASSVAPPSGELFF TGTGCCAGCAGCGTAGCTCCGCCCTCCGGGGAGCTGTTTTTT
TRBJ2-2 TRBD1 TRBV4-1 . CASSQVQGARPGELFF TGCGCCAGCAGCCAAGTCCAGGGGGCGCGTCCCGGGGAGCTGTTTTTT
TRBJ1-1 . TRBV6-5 once CASNPGREAFF TGTGCCAGCAACCCCGGGCGGGAAGCTTTCTTT
TRBJ2-7 . TRBV3-1/TRBV3-2 . CASSRPSAYEQYF TGTGCCAGCAGCCGTCCCTCAGCCTACGAGCAGTACTTC
TRBJ2-2 . TRBV7-2 . CASSLVRRGRNTGELFF TGTGCCAGCAGCTTAGTCCGGCGGGGCAGGAACACCGGGGAGCTGTTTTTT
TRBJ2-1 . TRBV27 . CASSFSGVYNEQFF TGTGCCAGCAGTTTCTCAGGGGTTTACAATGAGCAGTTCTTC
TRBJ1-6 . TRBV7-2 . CASTLDSYSPLHF TGTGCCAGCACCCTCGACAGCTATTCACCCCTCCACTTT
TRBJ1-1 . TRBV5-1 . CASSLSGVNTEAFF TGCGCCAGCAGCTTGTCAGGGGTGAACACTGAAGCTTTCTTT
TRBJ2-7 TRBD2 TRBV25-1 once CASSDSLTSGSFYEQYF TGTGCCAGCAGTGATTCCCTGACTAGCGGGAGTTTCTACGAGCAGTACTTC
TRBJ2-1 . TRBV6-5 once CASSFSTSSNEQFF TGTGCCAGCAGTTTCTCCACTTCCAGTAATGAGCAGTTCTTC
TRBJ2-7 . TRBV28 . CASSILGQSTYEQYF TGTGCCAGCAGTATACTAGGACAGAGTACCTACGAGCAGTACTTC
TRBJ1-5 TRBD1 TRBV28 . CASSRTGTVQPQHF TGTGCCAGCAGCCGGACAGGGACCGTCCAGCCCCAGCATTTT
TRBJ2-1 TRBD2 TRBV28 . CGSIGAGFINEQFF TGTGGGTCGATTGGAGCGGGATTCATCAATGAGCAGTTCTTC
TRBJ1-1 . TRBV29-1 . CSLIGGMNTEAFF TGCAGCTTAATAGGTGGGATGAACACTGAAGCTTTCTTT
TRBJ2-1 . TRBV7-2 . CASSRAAEQFF TGTGCCAGCAGTAGGGCAGCCGAGCAGTTCTTC
TRBJ1-2 . TRBV6-5 few CASSRGHGGYGYTF TGTGCCAGCAGCCGGGGTCACGGGGGGTATGGCTACACCTTC
TRBJ2-7 TRBD2 TRBV7-2 . CASSPLAVTYEQYF TGTGCCAGCAGTCCCCTAGCGGTGACCTACGAGCAGTACTTC
TRBJ1-1 . TRBV5-1 . CASSLEGDVTEAFF TGCGCCAGCAGCTTGGAGGGGGATGTGACTGAAGCTTTCTTT
TRBJ1-2 . TRBV14 . CASSQVRGLGGYTF TGTGCCAGCAGCCAAGTCCGAGGGTTAGGTGGCTACACCTTC
TRBJ2-4 TRBD2 TRBV28 . CASSMGLAVLAKNIQYF TGTGCCAGCAGTATGGGACTAGCGGTCTTAGCCAAAAACATTCAGTACTTC
TRBJ2-6 . TRBV5-1 . CASSLEPPGPLVGANVLTF TGCGCCAGCAGCTTGGAACCACCGGGCCCTCTGGTTGGGGCCAACGTCCTGACTTTC
TRBJ2-7 . TRBV5-6 many CASRISGGPYEQYF TGTGCCAGCAGAATATCGGGCGGCCCCTACGAGCAGTACTTC
TRBJ2-7 TRBD2 TRBV19 . CASSTHRTSGSYEQYF TGTGCCAGTAGTACCCATAGGACTAGCGGGAGCTACGAGCAGTACTTC
TRBJ2-6 . TRBV7-2 . CASSLKAANVLTF TGTGCCAGCAGCCTAAAAGCGGCCAACGTCCTGACTTTC
TRBJ2-7 . TRBV13 . CASSSTMKHPKGSYEQYF TGTGCCAGCAGCTCTACGATGAAGCACCCCAAAGGATCCTACGAGCAGTACTTC
TRBJ1-1 . TRBV19 . CASSVGWTEAFF TGTGCCAGTAGTGTTGGGTGGACTGAAGCTTTCTTT
TRBJ2-1 TRBD2 TRBV7-9 . CASSLALGLAGYNEQFF TGTGCCAGCAGCTTGGCCCTAGGACTAGCTGGCTACAATGAGCAGTTCTTC
TRBJ2-3 . TRBV6-5 . CASSRQAAGPQYF TGTGCCAGCAGCCGCCAAGCGGCGGGTCCTCAGTATTTT
TRBJ2-7 TRBD1 TRBV5-6 . CASSRGTGPYEQYF TGTGCCAGCAGTCGTGGGACAGGCCCCTACGAGCAGTACTTC
TRBJ1-1 TRBD1 TRBV3-1/TRBV3-2 . CASSQDQTGTAFF TGTGCCAGCAGCCAAGACCAGACAGGGACGGCTTTCTTT
TRBJ1-2 . TRBV28 . CASSLHKVHGYTF TGTGCCAGCAGTTTACACAAAGTCCATGGCTACACCTTC
TRBJ2-1 . TRBV28 . CASSDRGRTNEQFF TGTGCCAGCAGTGACCGGGGGCGAACCAATGAGCAGTTCTTC
TRBJ2-3 TRBD2 TRBV7-2 . CASSLIGLAITTDTQYF TGTGCCAGCAGCTTAATAGGACTAGCGATAACCACAGATACGCAGTATTTT
TRBJ1-3 TRBD1 TRBV5-1 . CARNPHGQGGTGNTIYF TGCGCCAGGAACCCCCACGGACAGGGGGGCACTGGAAACACCATATATTTT
TRBJ2-1 TRBD2 TRBV7-2 . CASSLVSGRVDEQFF TGTGCCAGCAGCTTAGTTAGCGGGAGGGTCGATGAGCAGTTCTTC
TRBJ2-1 . TRBV28 few CASSARGHNFRNEQFF TGTGCCAGCTCTGCCCGGGGACACAACTTCAGGAATGAGCAGTTCTTC
TRBJ2-3 TRBD2 TRBV7-2 . CASSSPSGRGLADTQYF TGTGCCAGCAGCTCTCCTAGCGGGAGAGGGTTGGCAGATACGCAGTATTTT
TRBJ2-7 . TRBV10-3 . CAISEGGGRSTYEQYF TGTGCCATCAGTGAAGGTGGGGGACGGTCCACATACGAGCAGTACTTC
TRBJ2-3 . TRBV3-1/TRBV3-2 . CASSLWLGTDTQYF TGTGCCAGCAGCCTGTGGCTAGGCACAGATACGCAGTATTTT
TRBJ2-6 . TRBV2 . CASSLSNVLTF TGTGCCAGCAGCCTCTCCAACGTCCTGACTTTC
TRBJ2-7 . TRBV10-1 . CAAGRVYEQYF TGCGCCGCGGGGCGGGTCTACGAGCAGTACTTC
TRBJ2-2 . TRBV15 . CATSRDFPMAGELFF TGTGCCACCAGCAGAGATTTCCCCATGGCCGGGGAGCTGTTTTTT
TRBJ2-7 . TRBV6-2/TRBV6-3 once CASSLLPSGPTSYEQYF TGTGCCAGCAGCCTATTACCAAGCGGGCCGACCTCCTACGAGCAGTACTTC
TRBJ2-7 TRBD2 TRBV5-4 . CASSLQREGEQYF TGTGCCAGCAGCTTACAGCGGGAGGGCGAGCAGTACTTC
TRBJ1-1 TRBD1 TRBV24-1 . CATTEGAGTEAFF TGTGCCACCACAGAGGGGGCTGGCACTGAAGCTTTCTTT
TRBJ2-7 . TRBV6-5 . CASIRTGTSSYEQYF TGTGCCAGCATCAGAACCGGGACATCATCCTACGAGCAGTACTTC
TRBJ2-2 . TRBV19 once CASSITGELFF TGTGCCAGTAGTATCACCGGGGAGCTGTTTTTT
TRBJ2-1 . TRBV18 few CASSPKGLQYNEQFF TGTGCCAGCTCACCTAAAGGGCTTCAATACAATGAGCAGTTCTTC
TRBJ2-5 TRBD2 TRBV5-1 . CASSLTSGSQETQYF TGCGCCAGCAGCTTAACTAGCGGGAGTCAAGAGACCCAGTACTTC
TRBJ2-5 . TRBV7-9 . CASSLATSGVTSHETQYF TGTGCCAGCAGCTTAGCAACCTCGGGGGTTACATCCCACGAGACCCAGTACTTC
TRBJ1-5 . TRBV25-1 . CASSGGGNQPQHF TGTGCCAGCAGTGGGGGGGGAAATCAGCCCCAGCATTTT